These T cell receptor beta chains were read from a single sample in a study of glioma-infiltrating T cells after dendritic cell vaccination. Clones were read by immunoSEQ multiplex PCR, and TCRdb kept only the in-frame ones, dropping some. The sample contains 85,000 to 110,000 clones, 80% to 90% of which appear only once. Source: blood, taken before dendritic cell vaccination. The receptors derive from a human donor with glioblastoma. CDR3s include the opening cysteine and the closing phenylalanine or tryptophan. A D gene is named only where the DNA matches it firmly. Not every row has a clone size; where given, it reads once, few, many or a size class.

clone_size: -; d_call: -; v_call: TRBV6-5; j_call: TRBJ2-3; cdr3_nt: TGTGCCAGCACCACTACAGGTGCAGATACGCAGTATTTT; cdr3_aa: CASTTTGADTQYF
clone_size: -; d_call: -; v_call: TRBV5-4; j_call: TRBJ1-1; cdr3_nt: TGTGCCAGCAGCTTATCGTTTACTGAAGCTTTCTTT; cdr3_aa: CASSLSFTEAFF
clone_size: -; d_call: TRBD2; v_call: TRBV7-7; j_call: TRBJ2-5; cdr3_nt: TGTGCTAGCAGCTTGAGCGGGGGAGATACGACCCAGTACTTC; cdr3_aa: CASSLSGGDTTQYF
clone_size: -; d_call: -; v_call: TRBV6-1; j_call: TRBJ1-6; cdr3_nt: TGTGCCAGCAGTGGTATCTATAATTCACCCCTCCACTTT; cdr3_aa: CASSGIYNSPLHF
clone_size: -; d_call: -; v_call: TRBV11-2; j_call: TRBJ2-3; cdr3_nt: TGTGCCAGCAGCTCTCCCGTTGGAATGGACTATCATTTCACAGATACGCAGTATTTT; cdr3_aa: CASSSPVGMDYHFTDTQYF
clone_size: -; d_call: TRBD2; v_call: TRBV7-2; j_call: TRBJ2-3; cdr3_nt: TGTGCCAGCAGCACACCGGGACTAGCTAATACGCAGTATTTT; cdr3_aa: CASSTPGLANTQYF
clone_size: -; d_call: -; v_call: TRBV7-9; j_call: TRBJ2-7; cdr3_nt: TGTGCCAGCACCGATCAACCAGACACCCCCGCCTACGAGCAGTACTTC; cdr3_aa: CASTDQPDTPAYEQYF
clone_size: -; d_call: -; v_call: TRBV5-4; j_call: TRBJ2-3; cdr3_nt: TGTGCCAGCAGCTTTCAGGAAGATACGCAGTATTTT; cdr3_aa: CASSFQEDTQYF
clone_size: -; d_call: TRBD1; v_call: TRBV7-8; j_call: TRBJ1-5; cdr3_nt: TGTGCCAGCAGCTTAGGGTGGACAGGGTTTGGACAGCCCCAGCATTTT; cdr3_aa: CASSLGWTGFGQPQHF
clone_size: -; d_call: -; v_call: TRBV19; j_call: TRBJ2-3; cdr3_nt: TGTGCCAGTAGTGCTGATGTGCGCGATACGCAGTATTTT; cdr3_aa: CASSADVRDTQYF
clone_size: few; d_call: -; v_call: TRBV7-2; j_call: TRBJ2-5; cdr3_nt: TGTGCCAGCAGCTTTGAGACAGCCCAAGAGACCCAGTACTTC; cdr3_aa: CASSFETAQETQYF
clone_size: -; d_call: -; v_call: TRBV18; j_call: TRBJ1-1; cdr3_nt: TGTGCCAGCTCCCGAGCACTGAACACTGAAGCTTTCTTT; cdr3_aa: CASSRALNTEAFF
clone_size: -; d_call: -; v_call: TRBV2; j_call: TRBJ1-2; cdr3_nt: TGTGCCAGCAGGACCGGGGGGCGCCCTGGCTACACCTTC; cdr3_aa: CASRTGGRPGYTF
clone_size: -; d_call: TRBD1; v_call: TRBV2; j_call: TRBJ1-6; cdr3_nt: TGTGCCAGCCGGGACAGTCGCAATTCACCCCTCCACTTT; cdr3_aa: CASRDSRNSPLHF
clone_size: -; d_call: TRBD1; v_call: TRBV4-3; j_call: TRBJ1-4; cdr3_nt: TGCGCCAGCAGCCTAACAGGGGACGTTGCAACTAATGAAAAACTGTTTTTT; cdr3_aa: CASSLTGDVATNEKLFF
clone_size: -; d_call: -; v_call: TRBV10-3; j_call: TRBJ2-7; cdr3_nt: TGTGCCATCAGTGACAGGGAAGTGCAGTACTTC; cdr3_aa: CAISDREVQYF
clone_size: -; d_call: -; v_call: TRBV14; j_call: TRBJ2-3; cdr3_nt: TGTGCCAGCAGCCCCGGGTTATACACAGATACGCAGTATTTT; cdr3_aa: CASSPGLYTDTQYF
clone_size: -; d_call: TRBD1; v_call: TRBV5-4; j_call: TRBJ1-1; cdr3_nt: TGTGCCAGCAGGGATACAGGGGTCACTGAAGCTTTCTTT; cdr3_aa: CASRDTGVTEAFF
clone_size: -; d_call: TRBD1; v_call: TRBV30; j_call: TRBJ1-6; cdr3_nt: TGTGCCTGGAGTACCCGGGAGGGGGCGTTGCAAGAACCCCTCCACTTT; cdr3_aa: CAWSTREGALQEPLHF
clone_size: -; d_call: TRBD1; v_call: TRBV6-1; j_call: TRBJ2-7; cdr3_nt: TGTGCCAGCAGTGAAGGACAGGGAAGTGACGAGCAGTACTTC; cdr3_aa: CASSEGQGSDEQYF
clone_size: -; d_call: TRBD1; v_call: TRBV30; j_call: TRBJ1-5; cdr3_nt: TGTGCCTGGAGTGGAGGGGGCAGGAGCAATCAGCCCCAGCATTTT; cdr3_aa: CAWSGGGRSNQPQHF
clone_size: -; d_call: TRBD2; v_call: TRBV4-3; j_call: TRBJ2-5; cdr3_nt: TGCGCCAGCAGCCAAGATCTAGCGGGGGGTCGTGAGACCCAGTACTTC; cdr3_aa: CASSQDLAGGRETQYF
clone_size: -; d_call: -; v_call: TRBV18; j_call: TRBJ2-4; cdr3_nt: TGTGCCAGCTTAGGCGCAGACAAACAACTAGCCAAAAACATTCAGTACTTC; cdr3_aa: CASLGADKQLAKNIQYF
clone_size: -; d_call: TRBD1; v_call: TRBV4-1; j_call: TRBJ1-6; cdr3_nt: TGCGCCAGCAGCACGGACAGGTTGACAAGCTCCTATAATTCACCCCTCCACTTT; cdr3_aa: CASSTDRLTSSYNSPLHF
clone_size: -; d_call: -; v_call: TRBV6-1; j_call: TRBJ1-4; cdr3_nt: TGTGCCAGCAGTGAAGCGAGTAACTATGAGCGGGCGAAACTGTTTTTT; cdr3_aa: CASSEASNYERAKLFF
clone_size: -; d_call: -; v_call: TRBV12-5; j_call: TRBJ2-7; cdr3_nt: TGTGCTAGTGGTTCAGTACCAGGGGATTCCTACGAGCAGTACTTC; cdr3_aa: CASGSVPGDSYEQYF
clone_size: -; d_call: -; v_call: TRBV11-2; j_call: TRBJ1-6; cdr3_nt: TGTGCCAGCAGCTTATTCAGGCTTAATTCACCCCTCCACTTT; cdr3_aa: CASSLFRLNSPLHF
clone_size: -; d_call: -; v_call: TRBV5-1; j_call: TRBJ2-4; cdr3_nt: TGCGCCAGCACCCGCGGACAGCTAGGGTCCAAAAACATTCAGTACTTC; cdr3_aa: CASTRGQLGSKNIQYF
clone_size: -; d_call: -; v_call: TRBV5-1; j_call: TRBJ2-7; cdr3_nt: TGCGCCAGCAGCCAGGACTCATCCTACGAGCAGTACTTC; cdr3_aa: CASSQDSSYEQYF